Following are 21 T cell receptor beta chains from one sample sequenced in a study of OX40 agonist ivuxolimab in advanced cancers. The assay was immunoSEQ multiplex PCR, and TCRdb's table has in-frame clones only and misses some. Of 80,000 to 95,000 clones in the sample, 70% to 90% were seen once. Material: CD4+ or CD8+ T cells sorted from blood, obtained in a trial of the OX40 agonist ivuxolimab. The origin of the receptors is an adult with an advanced solid tumor such as melanoma, head and neck, liver or kidney cancer.

The V call is TRBV19, the J call TRBJ2-5; TRBD1 matches 11 bases. This CDR3 has 14 residues. V dropped 4 bases and J dropped 4; count of bases not matched to a gene: 2. CDR1 and CDR2 from the germline V gene are LNHDA and SQIVND (reference sequence). Written as DNA, the CDR3 is TGTGCCAGTAGTAGGGACAGGGGGGCAGAGACCCAGTACTTC. Amino acids: CASSRDRGAETQYF.

The CDR3 bases are TGTGCCAGCAGTTTAGGGCAGAAAGAGACCCAGTACTTC. This codes for CASSLGQKETQYF. The genes are TRBV6-6 and TRBJ2-5; D call uncertain. V was shortened by 4 bases and J by 3 bases, with 9 bases between the two germline ends. This CDR3 has 13 residues. Germline-derived CDR1 and CDR2 are MNHNY and SVGAGI (reference sequence).

The chain couples TRBV30 to TRBJ1-5; possibly TRBD1 for D (6 bases). Germline CDR1 is GTSNPN and CDR2 is SVGIG (reference sequence). This CDR3 is 17 amino acids long. V was trimmed by 2 bases and J by 0 bases, leaving 17 bases between them. As DNA, the CDR3 is TGTGCCTGGAGTCTACCACGACAGGTCTATAGCAATCAGCCCCAGCATTTT. It encodes CAWSLPRQVYSNQPQHF. The full variable domain, its missing parts supplied by reference TRBV30 and TRBJ1-5, is SQTIHQWPATLVQPVGSPLSLECTVEGTSNPNLYWYRQAAGRGLQLLFYSVGIGQISSEVPQNLSASRPQDRQFILSSKKLLLSDSGFYLCAWSLPRQVYSNQPQHFGDGTRLSIL.

The J gene is TRBJ2-5, the V gene TRBV7-2; the match to TRBD2 covers 8 bases. The CDR3 consists of 16 residues. J lost 7 bases, V lost 5 bases, and 15 bases had no gene match. Germline-derived CDR1 and CDR2 are SGHTA and FQGNSA. The CDR3 protein is CASSPGGSGASGTQYF. The CDR3 DNA sequence: TGTGCCAGCAGCCCCGGGGGTAGCGGGGCCTCTGGGACCCAGTACTTC.

This rearrangement joins TRBV2 to TRBJ1-4, with 9 bases aligning to TRBD1. Germline values: CDR1 SNHLY, CDR2 FYNNEI. This CDR3 has 13 amino acids. V gave up 7 bases and J gave up 8 bases; unmatched junction bases: 5. The CDR3 nucleotides read TGTGCCAGCAAACCCGGGACAGGGGAAAAACTGTTTTTT. Its translation: CASKPGTGEKLFF.

The chain combines TRBV10-3 with TRBJ2-3; D is uncertain. The CDR3 length is 12 residues. Deletions cut 4 bases from V and 3 bases from J, with 5 bases between. The V gene's germline CDR1 is ENHRY and CDR2 SYGVKD. The CDR3 sequence: CAISASTDTQYF. In DNA, the CDR3 is TGTGCCATCAGTGCCTCAACAGATACGCAGTATTTT.

The J gene is TRBJ2-5, the V gene TRBV7-2; 8 bases map to TRBD2. There are 14 residues in the CDR3. V lost 3 bases and J lost 5; bases outside the gene matches: 5. Germline lookup yields CDR1 SGHTA and CDR2 FQGNSA. The CDR3 region has the DNA TGTGCCAGCAGCTTGGGGACTAGACGGGAGACCCAGTACTTC. This codes for CASSLGTRRETQYF.

This clone showed up just once. V and J are TRBV6-5 and TRBJ2-7; D possibly corresponds to TRBD1 (6 bases). The CDR3 consists of 15 residues. The germline gives CDR1 MNHEY, CDR2 SVGAGI. With 0 bases removed from V and 4 bases from J, the gap between germline ends came to 13 bases. CDR3 sequence reads: CASSYSSNRAYEQYF. The CDR3 DNA follows: TGTGCCAGCAGTTACTCGAGCAACAGGGCGTACGAGCAGTACTTC.

This clone was seen just once. The V call is TRBV29-1, the J call TRBJ1-1; D is possibly TRBD1 (6 bases). CDR1 is SQVTM and CDR2 is ANQGSEA in the germline V gene. V shed 8 bases and J shed 3 bases, with 22 bases lying between them. The CDR3 runs to 15 residues. The CDR3 is CSPWGGARVDTEAFF. The CDR3 nucleotides are TGCAGCCCCTGGGGGGGGGCGCGGGTAGACACTGAAGCTTTCTTT.

This chain uses TRBV29-1 with TRBJ1-5; D is unresolved. CDR3 length: 12 amino acids. The V gene lost 6 bases and the J gene lost 4 bases, with 10 bases spanning the gap. The germline V gene has CDR1 SQVTM and CDR2 ANQGSEA. Here the CDR3 DNA reads TGCAGCGTAGGTTCCTTAAATCAGCCCCAGCATTTT. It specifies CSVGSLNQPQHF.

To note about this clone: A junction end diverges from the germline sequence, so it may reflect a read error. The chain uses TRBV6-5 and TRBJ1-1, with D possibly matching TRBD1 (6 bases). Per germline, CDR1 MNHEY and CDR2 SVGAGI. This CDR3 is built from 12 residues. CDR3 coding DNA: TGTGCCAGCAGGGACAGTTACACAGAAGCTTTCTTT. It specifies CASRDSYTEAFF.

The chain has TRBV5-4 and TRBJ2-5; D is possibly TRBD2 (6 bases). Germline loops: CDR1 SGHNT, CDR2 YYREEE (reference sequence). There are 14 residues in the CDR3. Trimming cost V 4 bases and J 0 bases, with 10 bases left between them. The CDR3 loop reads CASSRQRDQETQYF. The CDR3 DNA reads TGTGCCAGCAGCCGACAGCGGGACCAAGAGACCCAGTACTTC.

The rearrangement uses TRBV5-1 and TRBJ2-1; D might be TRBD1 (6 bases). Germline CDR1 and CDR2: SGHRS and YFSETQ. The CDR3 covers 15 residues. V gave up 0 bases and J gave up 3 bases, with 10 bases separating them. CDR3 nucleotides: TGCGCCAGCAGCTTGGAGGGGGTCCTCTACAATGAGCAGTTCTTC. It is translated as CASSLEGVLYNEQFF.

The V gene is TRBV28, the J gene TRBJ1-1; the match to TRBD1 covers 8 bases. The J segment lost 2 bases and the V segment lost 1 base, leaving 3 bases of the junction unmatched. In germline, CDR1 is MDHEN, CDR2 SYDVKM. The CDR3 loop spans 15 amino acids. The DNA for the CDR3 is TGTGCCAGCAGTTTATTCGGACAGGGAAACACTGAAGCTTTCTTT. This gives the protein CASSLFGQGNTEAFF.

This chain joins TRBV6-5 and TRBJ2-7; D remains unclear. Per germline, CDR1 MNHEY and CDR2 SVGAGI. Deletions cut 6 bases from V and 6 bases from J, with 9 bases between. The CDR3 contains 11 residues. DNA of the CDR3: TGTGCCAGCAGCCTACCGGGCGAGCAGTACTTC. This sequence encodes CASSLPGEQYF.

V is TRBV5-1 and J is TRBJ2-1; D remains unclear. This CDR3 is 13 amino acids long. V dropped 5 bases and J dropped 3 bases, with 9 bases sitting between them. The germline gives CDR1 SGHRS, CDR2 YFSETQ. This chain's CDR3 is CASRRGDYNEQFF. The CDR3 nucleotides are TGCGCCAGCAGGCGTGGGGACTACAATGAGCAGTTCTTC.

V gene TRBV7-2 combines with J gene TRBJ2-7, with no clear D. Germline values: CDR1 SGHTA, CDR2 FQGNSA. V lost 4 bases, J lost 7 bases, and 8 bases lay in between. The CDR3 spans 11 residues. CDR3 DNA sequence: TGTGCCAGCAGCTCCGGGTGGGAGCAGTACTTC. Translating gives CASSSGWEQYF.

CDR3 region: CASSPRGNQPQHF. The CDR3 bases are TGTGCCAGCAGCCCAAGGGGCAATCAGCCCCAGCATTTT. The chain employs TRBV7-2 and TRBJ1-5; D ambiguous. V gave up 5 bases and J gave up 2 bases, with 7 bases separating them. The CDR3 length is 13 residues. CDR1 is SGHTA and CDR2 is FQGNSA in the germline V gene.

The chain recombines TRBV7-8 with TRBJ1-1, with 7 bases lining up with TRBD1. This CDR3 comprises 15 residues. Germline V gene lookup returns CDR1 SGHVS and CDR2 FQNEAQ. V was clipped by 3 bases and J by 1 base; unmatched bases: 5. This CDR3 reads CASSFLGQANTEAFF. As DNA, the CDR3 is TGTGCCAGCAGCTTTCTCGGACAGGCGAACACTGAAGCTTTCTTT.

This sequence joins TRBV6-1 and TRBJ1-6; 8 nucleotides agree with TRBD1. The CDR3 loop spans 16 amino acids. Germline-derived CDR1 and CDR2 are MNHNS and SASEGT. The V and J ends lost 2 bases and 5 bases, in that order; junction bases with no gene match: 5. The CDR3: CASSEFRTGNNSPLHF. The CDR3 DNA follows: TGTGCCAGCAGTGAATTCAGGACAGGGAATAATTCACCCCTCCACTTT.

This rearrangement joins TRBV18 to TRBJ1-1; D is uncertain. The CDR3 length is 13 residues. Germline assignment: CDR1 KGHSH and CDR2 LQKENI. Trimming removed 4 bases from V and 2 bases from J, with 8 bases in between. This CDR3 reads CASSLSTNTEAFF. The CDR3, as DNA: TGTGCCAGCTCACTGTCTACCAACACTGAAGCTTTCTTT.